This T cell receptor beta chain was sequenced during a study of cytomegalovirus exposure and HLA in healthy donors. Findings of the study overall: High sensitivity and specificity were reportedly achieved when the classifier diagnosed cytomegalovirus status. Fewer N-insertions (relative to the roughly 670-donor mean) were reportedly seen in an Asian-associated ancestry cluster in a later analysis. The sole available immune exposure information was CMV serostatus.

PCR employed 60 Vbeta and 13 Jbeta primers. TCRdb's table, derived via immunoSEQ multiplex PCR, lists solely in-frame clones and lacks some. The sample has roughly 150,000 clones, approximately 60% seen once; the top ten hold 1.5% to 2%. Germline V gene sequence: CDR1 SGHVS, CDR2 FNYEAQ. This CDR3 has 13 residues. After removal of 6 bases from V and 3 bases from J, the junction contained 4 bases not matched to a gene. Note on this clone: Its antigen is not identified.

The gene calls are TRBV7-6 and TRBJ1-1; the match to TRBD1 covers 7 bases. Input material: PBMCs. The clonotype was recovered from a human donor in good health. CDR3 nucleotide sequence: TGTGCCAGCAGTAAAGACAGGGACACTGAAGCTTTCTTT. It translates to CASSKDRDTEAFF.